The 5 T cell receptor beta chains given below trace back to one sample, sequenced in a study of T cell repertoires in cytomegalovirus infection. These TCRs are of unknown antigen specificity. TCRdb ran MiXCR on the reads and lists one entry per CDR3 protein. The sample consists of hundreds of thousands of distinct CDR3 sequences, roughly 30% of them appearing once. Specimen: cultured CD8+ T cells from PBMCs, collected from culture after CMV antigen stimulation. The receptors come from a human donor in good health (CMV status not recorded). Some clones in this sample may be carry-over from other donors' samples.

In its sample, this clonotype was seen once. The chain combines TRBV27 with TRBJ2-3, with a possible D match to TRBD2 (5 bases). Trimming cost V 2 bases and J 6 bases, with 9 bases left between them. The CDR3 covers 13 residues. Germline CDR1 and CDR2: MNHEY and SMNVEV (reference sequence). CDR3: CASSLKGVDTQYF. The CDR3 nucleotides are TGTGCCAGCAGTTTAAAGGGAGTGGATACGCAGTATTTT.

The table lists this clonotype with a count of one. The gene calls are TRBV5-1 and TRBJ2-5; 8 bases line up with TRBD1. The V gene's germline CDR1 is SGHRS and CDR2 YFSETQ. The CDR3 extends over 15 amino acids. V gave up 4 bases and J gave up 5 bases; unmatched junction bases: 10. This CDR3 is CASSEYQGARETQYF. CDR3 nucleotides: TGCGCCAGCAGCGAATACCAGGGGGCTCGGGAGACCCAGTACTTC.

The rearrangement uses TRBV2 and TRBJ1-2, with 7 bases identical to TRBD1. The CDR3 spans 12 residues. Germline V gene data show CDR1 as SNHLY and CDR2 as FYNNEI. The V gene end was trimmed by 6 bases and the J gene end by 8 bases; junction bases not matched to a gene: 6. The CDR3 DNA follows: TGTGCCAGCAGGGACAGGCTCCGGGGCTACACCTTC. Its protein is CASRDRLRGYTF. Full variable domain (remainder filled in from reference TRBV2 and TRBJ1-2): EPEVTQTPSHQVTQMGQEVILRCVPISNHLYFYWYRQILGQKVEFLVSFYNNEISEKSEIFDDQFSVERPDGSNFTLKIRSTKLEDSAMYFCASRDRLRGYTFGSGTRLTVV.

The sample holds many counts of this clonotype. CDR3 in amino acids: CASSLRHTGQFNTEAFF. The CDR3 DNA reads as TGTGCCAGCAGCTTACGGCATACCGGACAGTTCAACACTGAAGCTTTCTTT. This rearrangement joins TRBV7-2 to TRBJ1-1, with D maybe TRBD1 (6 bases). With 2 bases removed from V and 2 bases from J, the gap between germline ends came to 18 bases. The CDR3 has 17 residues. Per the germline V gene, CDR1 is SGHTA and CDR2 is FQGNSA.

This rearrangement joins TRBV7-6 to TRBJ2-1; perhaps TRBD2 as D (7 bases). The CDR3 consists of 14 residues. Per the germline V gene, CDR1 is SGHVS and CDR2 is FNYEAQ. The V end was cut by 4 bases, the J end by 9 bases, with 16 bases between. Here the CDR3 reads CASSSRGQGIEQFF. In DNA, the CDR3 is TGTGCCAGCAGCTCGCGGGGGCAGGGCATTGAGCAGTTCTTC.